Each of the 20 T cell receptor beta chains below was sequenced from the same sample in a study of OX40 agonist ivuxolimab in advanced cancers. Measured with immunoSEQ multiplex PCR; TCRdb has only the in-frame clones, and not every one. The sample lists 75,000 to 80,000 clones, over 70% occurring once. The specimen was CD4+ or CD8+ T cells sorted from blood, collected in a trial of the OX40 agonist ivuxolimab. Source of these receptors: an adult with an advanced solid tumor such as melanoma, head and neck, liver or kidney cancer.

The chain carries TRBV28 and TRBJ1-2, with 10 nucleotides matching TRBD1. The V gene end was trimmed by 8 bases and the J gene end by 5 bases; junction bases not matched to a gene: 8. The CDR3 runs 14 residues. CDR1 and CDR2 from the germline V gene are MDHEN and SYDVKM. The CDR3 region is CASANPGQGYGYTF. The CDR3 DNA follows: TGTGCCAGCGCCAACCCGGGACAGGGGTATGGCTACACCTTC.

The chain links TRBV2 to TRBJ2-5; the D gene is possibly TRBD1 (5 bases). The V end was cut by 3 bases, the J end by 3 bases, with 11 bases between. This CDR3 comprises 14 residues. The germline gives CDR1 SNHLY, CDR2 FYNNEI. The CDR3 region has the DNA TGTGCCAGCAGTGAGACCCGACAGAAAGAGACCCAGTACTTC. This gives the protein CASSETRQKETQYF.

V and J are TRBV7-9 and TRBJ2-1; 7 bases align to TRBD2. V lost 3 bases and J lost 4; bases outside the gene matches: 6. CDR1 is SEHNR, CDR2 FQNEAQ, per germline (reference sequence). CDR3 length equals 15 residues. CDR3 sequence (DNA): TGTGCCAGCAGCTTTGGGCTAGCGGAGTACAATGAGCAGTTCTTC. As protein: CASSFGLAEYNEQFF.

The chain uses TRBV7-2 and TRBJ1-1; D is perhaps TRBD1 (5 bases). This CDR3 region has 15 residues. Trimming pared 5 bases from V and 3 bases from J, leaving 16 bases between. Germline V gene data show CDR1 as SGHTA and CDR2 as FQGNSA. The CDR3 reads CASSPQPGLDTEAFF. The CDR3, as DNA: TGTGCCAGCAGCCCCCAGCCGGGGCTGGACACTGAAGCTTTCTTT.

This clone turned up a few times. The genes are TRBV7-9 and TRBJ1-1; no firm D call. Per the germline V gene, CDR1 is SEHNR and CDR2 is FQNEAQ (reference sequence). V was cut by 6 bases and J by 3 bases, with 11 bases left in between. CDR3 length equals 13 residues. The CDR3, as DNA: TGTGCCAGCAGGGGGAATGAGGACACTGAAGCTTTCTTT. It yields the protein CASRGNEDTEAFF.

The chain has TRBV15 and TRBJ2-1; TRBD2 agrees at 10 bases. This CDR3 has 16 residues. Trimming at V came to 0 bases and at J to 7 bases, leaving 6 bases not matched to a gene. Germline values: CDR1 LNHNV, CDR2 YYDKDF (reference sequence). For the CDR3, the DNA is TGTGCCACCAGCAGAGATAGAAGCGGGAGGGGAAATGAGCAGTTCTTC. Protein product: CATSRDRSGRGNEQFF.

In this sample, this clone turned up a few times. The genes are TRBV5-5 and TRBJ2-7; 9 positions agree with TRBD1. This CDR3 region has 15 residues. Per the germline V gene, CDR1 is SGHKS and CDR2 is YYEKEE (reference sequence). The V gene end was trimmed by 7 bases and the J gene end by 7 bases; junction bases not matched to a gene: 15. In DNA, the CDR3 is TGTGCCAGCCACCCCGGACAGGGGAGGCTGAAGGAGCAGTACTTC. This translates into CASHPGQGRLKEQYF.

V gene TRBV7-2 combines with J gene TRBJ2-5, with D hard to call. The germline V and J ends were trimmed by 1 base and 4 bases, with 10 bases remaining between them. Germline V CDR1 and CDR2: SGHTA, FQGNSA. There are 14 residues in the CDR3. CDR3 in amino acids: CASSLGPAGETQYF. CDR3 bases: TGTGCCAGCAGCTTAGGACCAGCCGGAGAGACCCAGTACTTC. Full variable domain (outside the CDR3, taken from reference TRBV7-2 and TRBJ2-5): GAGVSQSPSNKVTEKGKDVELRCDPISGHTALYWYRQSLGQGLEFLIYFQGNSAPDKSGLPSDRFSAERTGGSVSTLTIQRTQQEDSAVYLCASSLGPAGETQYFGPGTRLLVL.

V usage is TRBV14 and J usage is TRBJ2-1; the D gene is possibly TRBD2 (6 bases). V shed 4 bases and J shed 9 bases, with 16 bases lying between them. The CDR3 totals 14 residues. Germline values: CDR1 SGHDN, CDR2 FVKESK. CDR3 loop: CASSRLSSGGEQFF. The DNA of the CDR3 is TGTGCCAGCAGCCGCCTTAGTAGCGGCGGTGAGCAGTTCTTC. The complete variable domain, with remaining parts taken from reference TRBV14 and TRBJ2-1, reads EAGVTQFPSHSVIEKGQTVTLRCDPISGHDNLYWYRRVMGKEIKFLLHFVKESKQDESGMPNNRFLAERTGGTYSTLKVQPAELEDSGVYFCASSRLSSGGEQFFGPGTRLTVL.

The CDR3 sequence is CASSQTLLGGMNTEAFF. The CDR3 DNA is TGCGCCAGCAGCCAAACCTTATTAGGGGGTATGAACACTGAAGCTTTCTTT. J is TRBJ1-1 and V is TRBV4-3; D possibly corresponds to TRBD1 (6 bases). This CDR3 region has 17 residues. Germline-derived CDR1 and CDR2 are LGHNA and YSLEER. V lost 2 bases to trimming and J lost 0 bases, with 16 bases between them.

This chain uses TRBV9 with TRBJ1-1; 7 positions agree with TRBD1. The junction had 3 bases not matched to a gene; V was cut back by 4 bases and J by 0 bases. This CDR3 spans 14 amino acids. CDR1 is SGDLS, CDR2 YYNGEE, per germline. CDR3: CASSRDSVNTEAFF. The CDR3, as DNA: TGTGCCAGCAGCCGGGACAGCGTGAACACTGAAGCTTTCTTT. Combining the CDR3 with reference TRBV9 and TRBJ1-1 gives the whole variable domain DSGVTQTPKHLITATGQRVTLRCSPRSGDLSVYWYQQSLDQGLQFLIQYYNGEERAKGNILERFSAQQFPDLHSELNLSSLELGDSALYFCASSRDSVNTEAFFGQGTRLTVV.

The chain uses TRBV28 and TRBJ1-1; D is uncertain. The CDR3 totals 13 residues. Per germline, CDR1 MDHEN and CDR2 SYDVKM. The ends were cut back, 2 bases at V and 8 bases at J, with 12 bases in the middle. CDR3 loop: CASSLNVRREAFF. CDR3 nucleotide sequence: TGTGCCAGCAGTTTAAACGTCAGACGGGAAGCTTTCTTT.

V and J are TRBV5-4 and TRBJ2-7; D is possibly TRBD2 (8 bases). Germline CDR1 and CDR2: SGHNT and YYREEE (reference sequence). The CDR3 is 17 amino acids. The germline V and J ends were trimmed by 4 bases and 5 bases, with 25 bases remaining between them. The DNA of the CDR3 is TGTGCCAGCAGCGCCGGGACTAGGTTAGGGGGCAGGGACGAGCAGTACTTC. Amino acid sequence: CASSAGTRLGGRDEQYF.

This clone was observed a handful of times. V gene TRBV27 combines with J gene TRBJ2-1, with TRBD2 identical over 8 bases. This CDR3 spans 19 amino acids. Per the germline V gene, CDR1 is MNHEY and CDR2 is SMNVEV (reference sequence). V lost 4 bases, J lost 0 bases, and 14 bases stayed unmatched. The CDR3 region is CASSSEIELADSSYNEQFF. The CDR3 DNA sequence: TGTGCCAGCAGTTCAGAAATCGAACTAGCGGACAGCTCCTACAATGAGCAGTTCTTC.

The V and J genes are TRBV27 and TRBJ1-1; 7 bases line up with TRBD1. V gave up 0 bases and J gave up 6 bases; unmatched junction bases: 7. There are 15 residues in the CDR3. CDR1 is MNHEY, CDR2 SMNVEV, per germline (reference sequence). CDR3 residues: CASSLSAMGTAEAFF. The CDR3 DNA is TGTGCCAGCAGTTTATCCGCAATGGGGACAGCTGAAGCTTTCTTT.

This rearrangement joins TRBV9 to TRBJ2-2; TRBD1 is a possible D gene (7 bases). This CDR3 spans 18 amino acids. Germline V CDR1 and CDR2: SGDLS, YYNGEE. Trimming left V 0 bases short and J 3 bases short, with 18 bases between. The CDR3 nucleotides are TGTGCCAGCAGCGTAGAGGGGGCAGGGGCGGGACACACCGGGGAGCTGTTTTTT. This encodes CASSVEGAGAGHTGELFF. Full variable domain (rest looked up from reference TRBV9 and TRBJ2-2): DSGVTQTPKHLITATGQRVTLRCSPRSGDLSVYWYQQSLDQGLQFLIQYYNGEERAKGNILERFSAQQFPDLHSELNLSSLELGDSALYFCASSVEGAGAGHTGELFFGEGSRLTVL.

The V call is TRBV9, the J call TRBJ1-2; D is uncertain. Germline V CDR1 and CDR2: SGDLS, YYNGEE. The CDR3 spans 16 residues. V was shortened by 0 bases and J by 2 bases, with 14 bases between the two germline ends. The CDR3 DNA reads as TGTGCCAGCAGCGTAGAGGCAGGCCGACCCAACTATGGCTACACCTTC. Protein sequence: CASSVEAGRPNYGYTF.

V and J are TRBV29-1 and TRBJ1-4, with D possibly TRBD1 on 5 matching bases. CDR1 and CDR2 (germline): SQVTM, ANQGSEA. This CDR3 contains 12 residues. V dropped 3 bases and J dropped 7 bases, with 9 bases sitting between them. This chain's CDR3 is CSVEGVGEKLFF. The DNA for the CDR3 is TGCAGCGTTGAGGGGGTTGGTGAAAAACTGTTTTTT. The variable domain in full, completed from reference TRBV29-1 and TRBJ1-4, reads SAVISQKPSRDICQRGTSLTIQCQVDSQVTMMFWYRQQPGQSLTLIATANQGSEATYESGFVIDKFPISRPNLTFSTLTVSNMSPEDSSIYLCSVEGVGEKLFFGSGTQLSVL.

The chain recombines TRBV28 with TRBJ2-1, with D perhaps assigned TRBD1 or TRBD2 (5 bases each). V was pared by 6 bases and J by 3 bases, with 21 bases between. Germline loops: CDR1 MDHEN, CDR2 SYDVKM. The length of the CDR3 is 17 residues. The chain's CDR3 is CASSQTYLEGIYNEQFF. The CDR3 DNA reads as TGTGCCAGCAGCCAAACGTATCTAGAGGGGATCTACAATGAGCAGTTCTTC.

The V call is TRBV6-5, the J call TRBJ2-3; TRBD2 matches at 9 bases. V gave up 5 bases and J gave up 5 bases; unmatched junction bases: 5. This CDR3 is built from 14 residues. Germline CDR1 reads MNHEY; CDR2 reads SVGAGI. The CDR3 DNA follows: TGTGCCAGCAGTCGTAGCGGGGGCGAAGATACGCAGTATTTT. Amino acids: CASSRSGGEDTQYF.